The sequence of this T cell receptor (beta chain) was determined in a study of blood T cells in healthy people across ages. Study-wide points: Donor CMV infection status was unknown, possibly confounding age-related changes in expanded clonotypes. In older individuals, TCR beta diversity per million T cells was lower, falling roughly linearly with age.

A second PCR of 7 to 11 cycles used a sample-barcoded 5' primer and a J-beta primer mix. Any given sample supplied a minimum of 3 million CDR3-containing paired-end reads. Using its own MiXCR run on the 5' RACE reads, TCRdb lists one record per CDR3 protein. The table has 650,000 to 800,000 distinct CDR3 sequences, 52% seen once. This CDR3 spans 16 amino acids. Germline CDR1 SNHLY, CDR2 FYNNEI. As concerns this clonotype: Its antigen is not known. Just one base apart from a much larger clone, this may be a read error.

The chain couples TRBV2 to TRBJ2-3, with D maybe TRBD2 (5 bases). What was sequenced was blood. The receptor was derived from a woman older than 75 in good health. The CDR3, as DNA: TGTGCCAGCAGCGGACTGGCCGTCAGCCCCCCAGATGCGCAGTATTTT. Translating it yields CASSGLAVSPPDAQYF.